This entry lists 13 T cell receptor beta chains sequenced from one sample in a study of blood T cell repertoires in COVID-19. Generated by immunoSEQ multiplex PCR, the TCRdb table keeps only in-frame clones and is missing some. The sample has some 190,000 clones; roughly 86% are singletons. The sequenced sample was PBMCs or T cells enriched from blood (not recorded which). Every receptor here comes from a woman between 35 and 50 years old in a cohort exposed to, infected with or recovered from COVID-19 (not recorded which).

The chain couples TRBV4-2 to TRBJ2-7; 8 bases map to TRBD2. Germline V gene lookup returns CDR1 LGHNA and CDR2 YNFKEQ. This CDR3 has 15 residues. The V and J ends lost 1 base and 2 bases, in that order; junction bases with no gene match: 4. DNA for the CDR3: TGTGCCAGCAGCCAAGGAGCGGGGGAGGCCTACGAGCAGTACTTC. Translating gives CASSQGAGEAYEQYF.

This clone was seen more than once but under ten times. This chain links TRBV5-1 with TRBJ2-3; D perhaps matches TRBD2 (6 bases). Trimming pared 1 base from V and 4 bases from J, leaving 7 bases between. Looked up from germline, CDR1 is SGHRS and CDR2 is YFSETQ. The CDR3 extends over 13 amino acids. In DNA, the CDR3 is TGCGCCAGCAGCTTGCCGGGAGCAGATACGCAGTATTTT. Translation gives CASSLPGADTQYF.

The V call is TRBV3-1 (or the pseudogene TRBV3-2), the J call TRBJ2-2; a possible D gene is TRBD1 (5 bases). The CDR3 totals 15 residues. Trimming removed 4 bases from V and 1 base from J, with 10 bases in between. Germline-derived CDR1 and CDR2 are LGHDT and YNNKEL (reference sequence). The CDR3 spells CASSLRGRNTGELFF. CDR3 coding DNA: TGTGCCAGCAGCCTAAGGGGCCGGAACACCGGGGAGCTGTTTTTT.

The V gene is TRBV10-3, the J gene TRBJ2-7, with 9 bases that match TRBD1. With 5 bases clipped from V and 7 bases from J, the junction kept 6 bases outside the gene matches. The CDR3 consists of 13 residues. Germline V gene data show CDR1 as ENHRY and CDR2 as SYGVKD. The CDR3, as DNA: TGTGCCATCAGTACACAGGGGGCGAGGGAGCAGTACTTC. Translated, it gives CAISTQGAREQYF.

The rearrangement joins TRBV7-9 to TRBJ1-1; 7 positions agree with TRBD1. The germline CDR1 and CDR2 sequences are SEHNR and FQNEAQ (reference sequence). The V segment lost 4 bases and the J segment 3 bases; nucleotides outside the gene matches: 8. The CDR3 sequence is 15 residues long. The CDR3 here is CASSSQGTVDTEAFF. The CDR3 nucleotides are TGTGCCAGCAGCTCCCAAGGGACAGTCGACACTGAAGCTTTCTTT. The full variable domain, in which reference TRBV7-9 and TRBJ1-1 provide the parts outside the CDR3, is DTGVSQNPRHKITKRGQNVTFRCDPISEHNRLYWYRQTLGQGPEFLTYFQNEAQLEKSRLLSDRFSAERPKGSFSTLEIQRTEQGDSAMYLCASSSQGTVDTEAFFGQGTRLTVV.

This chain links TRBV7-2 with TRBJ2-1, with D possibly being TRBD2 (6 bases). The CDR3 has 14 residues. Trimming took off 1 base at V and 7 bases at J, with 11 bases between the two ends. Germline CDR1 is SGHTA and CDR2 is FQGNSA. CDR3 residues: CASSLDRELNEQFF. In nucleotides, the CDR3 is TGTGCCAGCAGCTTAGATCGGGAGTTAAATGAGCAGTTCTTC.

This clone is a singleton in its sample. The chain uses TRBV5-6 and TRBJ2-1; no clear D. In germline, CDR1 is SGHDT, CDR2 YYEEEE. The CDR3 runs to 12 residues. Trimming pared 4 bases from V and 10 bases from J, leaving 12 bases between. The CDR3 DNA is TGTGCCAGCAGCCGGGTCCGTGGAGAGCAGTTCTTC. This gives the protein CASSRVRGEQFF.

V gene TRBV29-1 combines with J gene TRBJ2-5; TRBD2 aligns across 10 bases. The V segment lost 5 bases and the J segment 4 bases; nucleotides outside the gene matches: 10. The CDR3 loop spans 15 amino acids. Germline assignment: CDR1 SQVTM and CDR2 ANQGSEA. The CDR3 spells CSVTPLAGNGETQYF. CDR3 in DNA: TGCAGCGTTACGCCACTAGCGGGGAATGGAGAGACCCAGTACTTC. The whole variable domain, remainder taken from reference TRBV29-1 and TRBJ2-5, is SAVISQKPSRDICQRGTSLTIQCQVDSQVTMMFWYRQQPGQSLTLIATANQGSEATYESGFVIDKFPISRPNLTFSTLTVSNMSPEDSSIYLCSVTPLAGNGETQYFGPGTRLLVL.

The chain joins TRBV27 to TRBJ1-1; 7 bases agree with TRBD1. The CDR3 has 15 residues. CDR1 is MNHEY and CDR2 is SMNVEV in the germline V gene (reference sequence). V dropped 2 bases and J dropped 1; count of bases not matched to a gene: 4. The CDR3 region is CASSLGSGGNTEAFF. The DNA for the CDR3 is TGTGCCAGCAGTTTAGGGTCAGGGGGGAACACTGAAGCTTTCTTT.

The V call is TRBV24-1, the J call TRBJ2-1; 7 positions match TRBD2. Germline-derived CDR1 and CDR2 are KGHDR and SFDVKD. The CDR3 has 16 residues. The V segment lost 5 bases and the J segment 0 bases; nucleotides outside the gene matches: 6. The CDR3 nucleotides read TGTGCCACCAGTGTTGGCGGGAGAAACTCCTACAATGAGCAGTTCTTC. Translating gives CATSVGGRNSYNEQFF.

CDR3 nucleotides: TGTGCCAGCAACTTAAGGGAGGGCACTGAAGCTTTCTTT. Translating it yields CASNLREGTEAFF. The chain has TRBV21-1 and TRBJ1-1. TRBV21-1 represents a pseudogene. The CDR3 is 13 residues long.

The V and J genes are TRBV6-5 and TRBJ1-1; D perhaps matches TRBD1 (6 bases). The CDR3 extends over 11 amino acids. Germline CDR1 and CDR2: MNHEY and SVGAGI. Trimming left V 5 bases short and J 8 bases short, with 9 bases between. This CDR3 is CASSHRAEAFF. For the CDR3, the DNA is TGTGCCAGCAGTCACAGGGCGGAAGCTTTCTTT.

J is TRBJ2-7 and V is TRBV25-1; D might be TRBD1 (6 bases). The germline CDR1 and CDR2 sequences are MGHDK and SYGVNS. Between the trimmed V and J ends, which lost 7 bases and 2 bases, there was a span of 9 bases. This CDR3 is built from 12 residues. CDR3 nucleotide sequence: TGTGCCAGCACCCGGGACACCTACGAGCAGTACTTC. As protein: CASTRDTYEQYF.